The 31 T cell receptor beta chains below come from one sample, sequenced in a study of shared clonotypes between healthy human individuals. Some clones are missing from TCRdb's copy, which holds only in-frame ones; the method was immunoSEQ multiplex PCR. The sample carries some 470,000 clones, 60% to 85% recorded once. The material sequenced was PBMCs. The receptor set was obtained from a woman in her thirties or forties in good health. Some clones in this sample may be carry-over from other donors' samples.

This clone has only a few counts. The gene calls are TRBV4-3 and TRBJ2-5; 12 bases match TRBD2. The CDR3 length is 20 residues. The germline V gene has CDR1 LGHNA and CDR2 YSLEER. Trimming at V came to 0 bases and at J to 3 bases, leaving 14 bases not matched to a gene. The DNA for the CDR3 is TGCGCCAGCAGCCAAGATCCGCCGGGACTAGCGGGCTTTGGTAAAGAGACCCAGTACTTC. Translating gives CASSQDPPGLAGFGKETQYF.

This clone was detected once. The chain carries TRBV29-1 and TRBJ2-1; 8 nucleotides agree with TRBD2. The V and J ends lost 7 bases and 3 bases, in that order; junction bases with no gene match: 5. Germline values: CDR1 SQVTM, CDR2 ANQGSEA. This CDR3 has 13 residues. The CDR3 sequence is CSARAGGYNEQFF. CDR3 coding DNA: TGCAGCGCCCGTGCGGGAGGCTACAATGAGCAGTTCTTC.

This chain joins TRBV5-4 and TRBJ2-2, with 7 bases identical to TRBD2. The length of the CDR3 is 16 residues. Germline V gene data show CDR1 as SGHNT and CDR2 as YYREEE (reference sequence). Unmatched junction bases numbered 7, after V lost 0 bases and J lost 5 bases. The CDR3 loop is CASSLGAGVVTGELFF. CDR3 nucleotides: TGTGCCAGCAGCTTGGGGGCGGGAGTGGTGACCGGGGAGCTGTTTTTT.

Notes on this clone: The CDR3 does not end in the conserved phenylalanine or tryptophan, so this is likely a read error. The limits of the CDR3 on the DNA are not certain, so only TCRdb's listed CDR3 is given. The CDR3 here is CASSLKHGQMRPIV. The V call is TRBV5-4, the J call TRBJ1-2; the table assigns TRBD1, which was not confirmed against the DNA. Germline CDR1 reads SGHNT; CDR2 reads YYREEE (reference sequence). The CDR3 extends over 14 residues, inclusive of both ends.

This clone came up once. The gene calls are TRBV28 and TRBJ1-1; TRBD1 is a possible D gene (5 bases). This CDR3 is built from 17 residues. The V gene's germline CDR1 is MDHEN and CDR2 SYDVKM. V lost 4 bases to trimming and J lost 5 bases, with 23 bases between them. The CDR3 region is CASSSRDSTVDRTEAFF. CDR3 coding DNA: TGTGCCAGCAGTTCCCGGGACTCCACCGTGGATCGGACTGAAGCTTTCTTT. The whole variable domain, remainder taken from reference TRBV28 and TRBJ1-1, is DVKVTQSSRYLVKRTGEKVFLECVQDMDHENMFWYRQDPGLGLRLIYFSYDVKMKEKGDIPEGYSVSREKKERFSLILESASTNQTSMYLCASSSRDSTVDRTEAFFGQGTRLTVV.

This chain uses TRBV27 with TRBJ2-7, with 8 bases identical to TRBD1. The CDR3 consists of 13 residues. Losses at the gene ends were 5 bases for V and 7 bases for J; bases not matched to a gene: 7. From germline, CDR1 is MNHEY and CDR2 SMNVEV (reference sequence). CDR3 in amino acids: CASSVTGVGEQYF. For the CDR3, the DNA is TGTGCCAGCAGTGTGACAGGGGTGGGGGAGCAGTACTTC.

The chain combines TRBV5-1 with TRBJ1-1; the D gene is possibly TRBD1 (6 bases). The V gene's germline CDR1 is SGHRS and CDR2 YFSETQ. V lost 4 bases and J lost 0, with 10 bases in between. The CDR3 totals 14 residues. The CDR3 here is CASSIRDMNTEAFF. CDR3 DNA sequence: TGCGCCAGCAGCATCAGGGACATGAACACTGAAGCTTTCTTT.

The genes are TRBV19 and TRBJ2-2; 7 bases are shared with TRBD2. V gave up 6 bases and J gave up 4 bases; unmatched junction bases: 14. Germline CDR1 LNHDA, CDR2 SQIVND (reference sequence). This CDR3 contains 17 residues. The CDR3 is CASSTSGGRGGTGELFF. The CDR3 bases are TGTGCCAGTAGCACCTCGGGGGGTAGAGGAGGCACCGGGGAGCTGTTTTTT. Using reference TRBV19 and TRBJ2-2 for the parts outside the CDR3, the full variable domain is DGGITQSPKYLFRKEGQNVTLSCEQNLNHDAMYWYRQDPGQGLRLIYYSQIVNDFQKGDIAEGYSVSREKKESFPLTVTSAQKNPTAFYLCASSTSGGRGGTGELFFGEGSRLTVL.

This clone occurred a few times. The J gene is TRBJ1-2, the V gene TRBV4-2; 7 bases map to TRBD1. Germline CDR1 reads LGHNA; CDR2 reads YNFKEQ. The CDR3 consists of 16 residues. V trimming: 0 bases; J trimming: 4 bases; junction bases outside the gene matches: 8. The CDR3 protein is CASSQDRDSTPYGYTF. CDR3 sequence (DNA): TGTGCCAGCAGCCAAGATCGGGACAGCACTCCCTATGGCTACACCTTC.

Turning to this clone: One base away lies a much larger clone, so this may be a sequencing read error. Other DNA sequences within the sample encode an identical CDR3. The rearrangement uses TRBV30 and TRBJ1-5; maybe TRBD1 (6 bases). Germline CDR1 reads GTSNPN; CDR2 reads SVGIG (reference sequence). The CDR3 runs to 13 residues. CDR3 in amino acids: CAWSNGGNQPQHF. The CDR3 DNA sequence: TGTGCCTGGAGCAACGGGGGCAACCAGCCCCAGCATTTT.

This chain's CDR3 is CASSVWGEQYF. DNA for the CDR3: TGTGCCAGCAGTGTTTGGGGCGAGCAGTACTTC. The chain combines TRBV2 with TRBJ2-7; D gene unclear. The CDR3 covers 11 residues. Germline V gene data show CDR1 as SNHLY and CDR2 as FYNNEI. The V and J ends lost 4 bases and 6 bases respectively, with 7 bases between them. Filled out from reference TRBV2 and TRBJ2-7, the complete variable domain reads EPEVTQTPSHQVTQMGQEVILRCVPISNHLYFYWYRQILGQKVEFLVSFYNNEISEKSEIFDDQFSVERPDGSNFTLKIRSTKLEDSAMYFCASSVWGEQYFGPGTRLTVT.

The V gene is TRBV5-1, the J gene TRBJ2-6; D call uncertain. The V gene's germline CDR1 is SGHRS and CDR2 YFSETQ. The CDR3 contains 14 residues. Trimming left V 6 bases short and J 0 bases short, with 7 bases between. Here the CDR3 DNA reads TGCGCCAGCACCTTCGACTCTGGGGCCAACGTCCTGACTTTC. Translation: CASTFDSGANVLTF.

This chain's CDR3 is CASSLLPSGNNEQFF. The CDR3 DNA reads as TGTGCCAGCAGTTTACTTCCTAGCGGGAACAATGAGCAGTTCTTC. V usage is TRBV27 and J usage is TRBJ2-1; 9 bases match TRBD2. Germline V CDR1 and CDR2: MNHEY, SMNVEV (reference sequence). J gave up 5 bases and V 2 bases, and 4 bases lay outside the gene matches. The length of the CDR3 is 15 residues.

The gene calls are TRBV19 and TRBJ1-5; D uncertain. V lost 0 bases, J lost 0 bases, and 3 bases lay in between. The CDR3 extends over 14 amino acids. Germline V gives CDR1 LNHDA, CDR2 SQIVND (reference sequence). The CDR3 reads CASSIDGSNQPQHF. CDR3 nucleotide sequence: TGTGCCAGTAGTATAGATGGTAGCAATCAGCCCCAGCATTTT.

This chain uses TRBV25-1 with TRBJ1-6; possibly TRBD1 for D (6 bases). Germline V gives CDR1 MGHDK, CDR2 SYGVNS. This CDR3 region has 14 residues. Trimming took 4 bases from V and 9 from J, leaving 13 bases between them. DNA for the CDR3: TGTGCCAGCAGTGCCCAGGGGTCGGGTTCACCCCTCCACTTT. Translating it yields CASSAQGSGSPLHF.

V usage is TRBV7-9 and J usage is TRBJ1-1, with a possible D match to TRBD1 (6 bases). Per the germline V gene, CDR1 is SEHNR and CDR2 is FQNEAQ (reference sequence). The CDR3 sequence is 13 residues long. V shed 11 bases and J shed 3 bases, with 16 bases lying between them. The CDR3 loop reads CALGAISDTEAFF. The DNA for the CDR3 is TGTGCCCTGGGGGCGATTTCGGACACTGAAGCTTTCTTT.

This sequence joins TRBV14 and TRBJ2-7, with D maybe TRBD2 (6 bases). With 1 base removed from V and 4 bases from J, the gap between germline ends came to 14 bases. The CDR3 loop spans 15 amino acids. Germline CDR1 and CDR2: SGHDN and FVKESK. The CDR3 spells CASSQGGGATYEQYF. CDR3 in DNA: TGTGCCAGCAGCCAAGGAGGCGGGGCCACTTACGAGCAGTACTTC.

This clone was seen a handful of times. The chain joins TRBV28 to TRBJ2-5; 9 bases align to TRBD1. Looked up from germline, CDR1 is MDHEN and CDR2 is SYDVKM. V lost 6 bases and J lost 5; bases outside the gene matches: 7. This CDR3 is 14 amino acids long. CDR3 residues: CASRDRGGSETQYF. The CDR3 region has the DNA TGTGCCAGCAGGGACAGGGGAGGTTCGGAGACCCAGTACTTC.

This clone showed up just once. V usage is TRBV7-2 and J usage is TRBJ2-1; TRBD2 is a possible D gene (5 bases). CDR1 SGHTA and CDR2 FQGNSA come from the germline V gene. Trimming removed 4 bases at V and 1 base at J, with 14 bases between. This CDR3 is built from 16 residues. The CDR3 region is CASSYLLRGSYNEQFF. CDR3 bases: TGTGCCAGCAGCTACCTTCTTCGGGGTTCCTACAATGAGCAGTTCTTC. The whole variable domain, remainder taken from reference TRBV7-2 and TRBJ2-1, is GAGVSQSPSNKVTEKGKDVELRCDPISGHTALYWYRQSLGQGLEFLIYFQGNSAPDKSGLPSDRFSAERTGGSVSTLTIQRTQQEDSAVYLCASSYLLRGSYNEQFFGPGTRLTVL.

The V call is TRBV11-2, the J call TRBJ2-6; D may match TRBD1 or TRBD2 (5 bases each). Germline CDR1 reads SGHAT; CDR2 reads FQNNGV. This CDR3 is built from 16 residues. The germline V and J ends were trimmed by 3 bases and 4 bases, with 13 bases remaining between them. CDR3 bases: TGTGCCAGCAGCTTGGGACCATCCGTCGGGGCCAACGTCCTGACTTTC. As protein: CASSLGPSVGANVLTF.

The count of this clone is one. The J gene is TRBJ1-1, the V gene TRBV7-3; D is ambiguous. Germline CDR1 is SGHTA and CDR2 is FQGTGA. The CDR3 is made up of 15 amino acids. Trimming took off 4 bases at V and 0 bases at J, with 12 bases between the two ends. The CDR3 DNA is TGTGCCAGCAGCTCCCAGGCGGGGATGAACACTGAAGCTTTCTTT. Protein product: CASSSQAGMNTEAFF.

Details on this clone: Other DNA variants within this sample encode the same CDR3. The rearrangement links TRBV28 to TRBJ1-3, with D unclear. V was clipped by 3 bases and J by 0 bases, with 9 bases between them. Germline lookup yields CDR1 MDHEN and CDR2 SYDVKM. This CDR3 comprises 15 residues. For the CDR3, the DNA is TGTGCCAGCAGTTTCGGCGGGTACTCTGGAAACACCATATATTTT. Protein sequence: CASSFGGYSGNTIYF.

The chain is built from TRBV6-6 and TRBJ2-1, with 10 bases lining up with TRBD1. The length of the CDR3 is 14 residues. Germline V CDR1 and CDR2: MNHNY, SVGAGI (reference sequence). V dropped 2 bases and J dropped 5; count of bases not matched to a gene: 0. The CDR3 DNA reads TGTGCCAGCAGTTACGGGACAGGGGACAATGAGCAGTTCTTC. Translation: CASSYGTGDNEQFF.

This clone was observed a few times. The chain is built from TRBV9 and TRBJ2-3; weak D call: TRBD2 (6 bases). Deletions cut 0 bases from V and 0 bases from J, with 11 bases between. Germline CDR1 and CDR2: SGDLS and YYNGEE. The CDR3 has 16 amino acids. The CDR3 region has the DNA TGTGCCAGCAGCGTAGACGGGAGTCCCAGCACAGATACGCAGTATTTT. This sequence encodes CASSVDGSPSTDTQYF.

The rearrangement links TRBV6-6 to TRBJ1-5; 8 bases are a match to TRBD1. Germline CDR1 is MNHNY and CDR2 is SVGAGI (reference sequence). With 11 bases clipped from V and 7 bases from J, the junction kept 13 bases outside the gene matches. The CDR3 has 14 amino acids. CDR3 amino acids: CACRGQGQGQPQHF. The CDR3 bases are TGTGCCTGCCGTGGACAGGGCCAAGGGCAGCCCCAGCATTTT.

This chain uses TRBV30 with TRBJ2-5, with 11 bases aligning to TRBD2. From germline, CDR1 is GTSNPN and CDR2 SVGIG (reference sequence). The V gene end was trimmed by 5 bases and the J gene end by 4 bases; junction bases not matched to a gene: 6. The CDR3 has 14 residues. CDR3 DNA: TGTGCCTGGTCTACTAGCGGGAGAGCAGAGACCCAGTACTTC. Protein sequence: CAWSTSGRAETQYF.

The rearrangement joins TRBV7-9 to TRBJ1-2; TRBD1 agrees at 9 bases. The germline gives CDR1 SEHNR, CDR2 FQNEAQ (reference sequence). The CDR3 contains 16 residues. V shed 4 bases and J 5 bases; nucleotides not matched to a gene: 11. The CDR3, as DNA: TGTGCCAGCAGCTCAACAACCCGGACAGGGGATTATGGCTACACCTTC. As protein: CASSSTTRTGDYGYTF.

The chain links TRBV30 to TRBJ2-7; 14 bases fit TRBD2. The CDR3 is made up of 15 amino acids. Germline assignment: CDR1 GTSNPN and CDR2 SVGIG (reference sequence). Trimming took 1 base from V and 3 from J; bases not matched to a gene: 2. The CDR3 sequence is CAWSEGTSGGYEQYF. The CDR3 nucleotides are TGTGCCTGGAGTGAAGGGACTAGCGGGGGCTACGAGCAGTACTTC.

The chain links TRBV7-6 to TRBJ2-7; D is tentatively TRBD1 or TRBD2 (5 bases each). V was cut by 0 bases and J by 6 bases, with 18 bases left in between. The CDR3 is made up of 16 amino acids. Germline V gene lookup returns CDR1 SGHVS and CDR2 FNYEAQ. In nucleotides, the CDR3 is TGTGCCAGCAGCTTAGCTGGGACCACCATTCCCCCCGAGCAGTACTTC. Its protein product is CASSLAGTTIPPEQYF.

The J gene is TRBJ2-5, the V gene TRBV4-1; TRBD2 matches 9 bases. V was clipped by 4 bases and J by 4 bases; unmatched bases: 16. The germline CDR1 and CDR2 sequences are MGHRA and YSYEKL. This CDR3 region has 18 residues. This CDR3 reads CASSRGGGSGGRGETQYF. Here the CDR3 DNA reads TGCGCCAGCAGCCGGGGCGGGGGTTCCGGCGGGAGGGGAGAGACCCAGTACTTC.

The chain joins TRBV30 to TRBJ2-5; no clear D gene. Germline V gene data show CDR1 as GTSNPN and CDR2 as SVGIG (reference sequence). The V end was cut by 2 bases, the J end by 2 bases, with 12 bases between. CDR3 length: 14 amino acids. This CDR3 is CAWSSGVVQETQYF. The CDR3 DNA reads as TGTGCCTGGAGTTCGGGCGTGGTTCAAGAGACCCAGTACTTC.